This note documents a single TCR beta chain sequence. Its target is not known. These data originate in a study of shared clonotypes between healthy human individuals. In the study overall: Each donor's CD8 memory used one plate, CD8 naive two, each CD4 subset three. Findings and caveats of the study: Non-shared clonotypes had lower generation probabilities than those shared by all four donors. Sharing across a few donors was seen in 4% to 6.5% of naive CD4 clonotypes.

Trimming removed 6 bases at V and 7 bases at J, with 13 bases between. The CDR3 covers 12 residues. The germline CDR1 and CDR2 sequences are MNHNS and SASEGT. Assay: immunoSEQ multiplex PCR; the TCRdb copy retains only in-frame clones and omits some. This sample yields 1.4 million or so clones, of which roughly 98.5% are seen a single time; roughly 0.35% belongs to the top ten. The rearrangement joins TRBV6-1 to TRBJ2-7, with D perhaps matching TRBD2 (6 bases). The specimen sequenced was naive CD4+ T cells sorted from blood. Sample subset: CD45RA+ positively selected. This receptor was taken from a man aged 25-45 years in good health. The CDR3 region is CASRDNGGEQYF. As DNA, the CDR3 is TGTGCCAGCAGGGACAACGGGGGTGAGCAGTACTTC.